This T cell receptor beta chain was sequenced for a study of blood T cell repertoires in COVID-19. The wider study: COVID-19 samples from acute and convalescent phases originated in the United States, Italy and Spain. Sources were T cells, B-cell-depleted T cells, or PBMCs; the material itself was cDNA or gDNA.

The junction had 9 bases not matched to a gene; V was cut back by 1 base and J by 5 bases. CDR3 length equals 18 residues. Germline CDR1 and CDR2: LNHDA and SQIVND (reference sequence). Per the original methods: Nucleated cell counts were estimated from reference gene primer amplification. Sequencing was performed with immunoSEQ multiplex PCR; in TCRdb, only in-frame clones are kept and a portion is missing. From that table come the V and J calls and clone size; the DNA was used to work out D and trimming. The sample contains approximately 100,000 clones, 85% to 90% of which appear only once. This clone was seen only once.

The receptor comes from a human donor in a cohort sampled during active COVID-19. Specimen: peripheral blood. The J gene is TRBJ2-6, the V gene TRBV19; 9 bases map to TRBD1. In DNA, the CDR3 is TGTGCCAGTAGTATAGGTCACAGGGGGCGGGCCTGGGCCAACGTCCTGACTTTC. Translation gives CASSIGHRGRAWANVLTF.